These 29 T cell receptor beta chains originate from one sample sequenced in a study of CD8 T cells in ankylosing spondylitis. General observations from the study: Ankylosing spondylitis blood appeared to be characterized by a TCR beta motif of eight highly homologous variants.

These receptors' antigens are unknown. Each CDR3 protein gets one entry after TCRdb re-called the 5' RACE reads with MiXCR. The data hold about 540,000 distinct CDR3 sequences, with about 13% observed a single time. Material: blood, either unsorted or a sorted T cell fraction (not recorded which). The receptors were gathered from a male donor with ankylosing spondylitis.

The chain combines TRBV20-1 with TRBJ2-5; 10 positions match TRBD2. The ends lost 1 base at V and 5 bases at J; junction bases unmatched: 13. This CDR3 spans 17 amino acids. Germline lookup yields CDR1 DFQATT and CDR2 SNEGSKA (reference sequence). The CDR3 nucleotides are TGCAGTGCTAGAGTGAGCGGGAGGGCCGAGTCTTTGGAGACCCAGTACTTC. This gives the protein CSARVSGRAESLETQYF.

This clonotype appeared a few times. The gene calls are TRBV5-1 and TRBJ2-7; 9 nucleotides agree with TRBD2. V lost 3 bases and J lost 4; bases outside the gene matches: 8. Germline CDR1 SGHRS, CDR2 YFSETQ. The CDR3 loop spans 15 amino acids. The chain's CDR3 is CASSSPSGKTYEQYF. CDR3 in DNA: TGCGCCAGCAGCTCCCCTAGCGGGAAGACTTACGAGCAGTACTTC. Using reference TRBV5-1 and TRBJ2-7 for the parts outside the CDR3, the full variable domain is KAGVTQTPRYLIKTRGQQVTLSCSPISGHRSVSWYQQTPGQGLQFLFEYFSETQRNKGNFPGRFSGRQFSNSRSEMNVSTLELGDSALYLCASSSPSGKTYEQYFGPGTRLTVT.

The CDR3 reads CASSPGTSGRPDTQYF. In DNA form, the CDR3 reads TGCGCCAGCAGCCCCGGGACTAGCGGGAGGCCAGATACGCAGTATTTT. The chain employs TRBV5-1 and TRBJ2-3, with 15 bases aligning to TRBD2. CDR1 and CDR2 (germline): SGHRS, YFSETQ. The CDR3 loop spans 16 amino acids. V gave up 4 bases and J gave up 4 bases; unmatched junction bases: 4.

This clonotype was found a few times. The chain is built from TRBV10-3 and TRBJ1-5, with no clear D. V was cut by 0 bases and J by 2 bases, with 8 bases left in between. The CDR3 has 15 residues. Germline CDR1 ENHRY, CDR2 SYGVKD. CDR3 sequence reads: CAISESESGNQPQHF. The CDR3 region has the DNA TGTGCCATCAGTGAGTCAGAATCGGGCAATCAGCCCCAGCATTTT.

This clonotype appeared a few times. V and J are TRBV5-6 and TRBJ2-7; D gene ambiguous. Per germline, CDR1 SGHDT and CDR2 YYEEEE. This CDR3 contains 14 residues. Trimming cost V 2 bases and J 2 bases, with 11 bases left between them. CDR3 in amino acids: CASSLVEWAYEQYF. In DNA, the CDR3 is TGTGCCAGCAGCTTAGTGGAGTGGGCCTACGAGCAGTACTTC.

This clonotype was recorded a few times. This chain uses TRBV5-1 with TRBJ2-5, with D maybe TRBD2 (6 bases). The V gene lost 0 bases and the J gene lost 5 bases, with 14 bases spanning the gap. Germline CDR1 and CDR2: SGHRS and YFSETQ. CDR3 size: 15 residues. CDR3 loop: CASSLASTRTETQYF. CDR3 nucleotides: TGCGCCAGCAGCTTGGCCTCGACTAGGACGGAGACCCAGTACTTC.

This clonotype was counted a few times. The rearrangement links TRBV13 to TRBJ2-7; 9 bases match TRBD1. The V gene's germline CDR1 is PRHDT and CDR2 FYEKMQ (reference sequence). The CDR3 length is 14 residues. Trimming cost V 8 bases and J 6 bases; bases outside gene matches: 11. The CDR3, as DNA: TGTGCCAGCGCGAGGGGGGACAGGGTTGTCGAGCAGTACTTC. This encodes CASARGDRVVEQYF.

In this sample, this clonotype turned up a few times. This chain joins TRBV3-1 and TRBJ1-3; the D is unclear. The germline V gene has CDR1 LGHDT and CDR2 YNNKEL (reference sequence). V was clipped by 0 bases and J by 4 bases, with 10 bases between them. This CDR3 is built from 15 residues. The chain's CDR3 is CASSQDLVQGNTIYF. In DNA, the CDR3 is TGTGCCAGCAGCCAAGATTTGGTCCAAGGAAACACCATATATTTT.

The chain employs TRBV5-6 and TRBJ1-5, with D possibly TRBD1 on 5 matching bases. CDR1 and CDR2 (germline): SGHDT, YYEEEE. V gave up 4 bases and J gave up 6 bases, with 14 bases separating them. CDR3 length equals 14 residues. The CDR3 is CASSVGGGIQPQHF. The CDR3 DNA is TGTGCCAGCAGCGTCGGGGGGGGTATTCAGCCCCAGCATTTT.

The chain is built from TRBV10-3 and TRBJ1-6; D remains ambiguous. CDR1 and CDR2 from the germline V gene are ENHRY and SYGVKD. Deletions cut 0 bases from V and 8 bases from J, with 14 bases between. This CDR3 contains 16 residues. Written as DNA, the CDR3 is TGTGCCATCAGTGAGTCGAGGACGGGGAGAGATTCACCCCTCCACTTT. This codes for CAISESRTGRDSPLHF.

The chain carries TRBV27 and TRBJ1-4; TRBD1 agrees at 12 bases. CDR1 is MNHEY, CDR2 SMNVEV, per germline (reference sequence). Germline trimming cut 5 bases from V and 6 bases from J; bases unmatched to any gene: 10. There are 17 residues in the CDR3. The CDR3 loop reads CASSAAGQGASDEKLFF. CDR3 sequence (DNA): TGTGCCAGCAGTGCCGCGGGACAGGGGGCAAGTGATGAAAAACTGTTTTTT.

The chain is built from TRBV20-1 and TRBJ2-7; D is unresolved. Trimming stripped 7 bases from V and 2 bases from J, with 9 bases between. Per the germline V gene, CDR1 is DFQATT and CDR2 is SNEGSKA (reference sequence). The CDR3 is 11 residues long. The CDR3 reads CSVSTTYEQYF. The CDR3 DNA reads as TGCAGTGTTTCAACAACCTACGAGCAGTACTTC.

This clonotype was picked up many times. The V gene is TRBV5-1, the J gene TRBJ2-1; TRBD2 matches at 8 bases. The germline gives CDR1 SGHRS, CDR2 YFSETQ. This CDR3 comprises 15 residues. The junction had 7 bases not matched to a gene; V was cut back by 4 bases and J by 4 bases. CDR3 in amino acids: CASSAGLADYNEQFF. DNA of the CDR3: TGCGCCAGCAGCGCAGGACTAGCTGATTACAATGAGCAGTTCTTC. The whole variable domain, filled in from reference TRBV5-1 and TRBJ2-1, reads KAGVTQTPRYLIKTRGQQVTLSCSPISGHRSVSWYQQTPGQGLQFLFEYFSETQRNKGNFPGRFSGRQFSNSRSEMNVSTLELGDSALYLCASSAGLADYNEQFFGPGTRLTVL.

Worth noting for this clonotype: At one end, the junction sequence differs from germline, possibly due to a read error. This rearrangement joins TRBV7-9 to TRBJ2-4; unclear D gene. This CDR3 comprises 8 residues. Germline loops: CDR1 SEHNR, CDR2 FQNEAQ (reference sequence). The CDR3 DNA is TGTGCCAGCAGCCCCCAGGACTTC. This gives the protein CASSPQDF.

This sequence joins TRBV5-1 and TRBJ2-3, with TRBD2 identical over 12 bases. Per germline, CDR1 SGHRS and CDR2 YFSETQ. The CDR3 length is 17 residues. Trimming cost V 4 bases and J 2 bases; bases outside gene matches: 8. This CDR3 reads CASSVPGLAGFTDTQYF. In nucleotides, the CDR3 is TGCGCCAGCAGCGTCCCGGGACTAGCGGGTTTCACAGATACGCAGTATTTT.

A few counts support this clonotype. The chain joins TRBV7-2 to TRBJ2-3, with a possible D match to TRBD2 (5 bases). Germline V gives CDR1 SGHTA, CDR2 FQGNSA. Between the trimmed V and J ends, which lost 1 base and 2 bases, there was a span of 7 bases. The CDR3 length is 14 residues. The CDR3 coding sequence is TGTGCCAGCAGCTTAGGAGCGGCCACAGATACGCAGTATTTT. It translates to CASSLGAATDTQYF.

This clonotype turned up a few times. The chain uses TRBV2 and TRBJ2-2; 9 bases fit TRBD1. CDR1 SNHLY and CDR2 FYNNEI come from the germline V gene. Trimming cost V 6 bases and J 6 bases; bases outside gene matches: 5. The CDR3 has 14 residues. The CDR3 loop is CASRGQGGAGELFF. The CDR3 bases are TGTGCCAGCAGGGGACAGGGAGGTGCCGGGGAGCTGTTTTTT.

The chain links TRBV4-1 to TRBJ2-1; 7 bases match TRBD2. Per the germline V gene, CDR1 is MGHRA and CDR2 is YSYEKL. V lost 4 bases to trimming and J lost 2 bases; unmatched junction nucleotides: 8. The CDR3 totals 16 residues. The CDR3 DNA reads TGCGCCAGCAGCCGCTCTGAGCGGGATGCCTACAATGAGCAGTTCTTC. Amino acids: CASSRSERDAYNEQFF.

The chain carries TRBV3-1 and TRBJ2-7; 8 bases match TRBD1. Germline lookup yields CDR1 LGHDT and CDR2 YNNKEL (reference sequence). The ends lost 4 bases at V and 7 bases at J; junction bases unmatched: 12. This CDR3 has 15 amino acids. The CDR3 bases are TGTGCCAGCAGCCTGAGCGACAGGGGCCCCGGGGAGCAGTACTTC. This translates into CASSLSDRGPGEQYF.

The gene calls are TRBV20-1 and TRBJ2-3; 10 nucleotides align to TRBD2. The J segment lost 2 bases and the V segment lost 8 bases, leaving 7 bases of the junction unmatched. The CDR3 sequence is 14 residues long. Germline V gives CDR1 DFQATT, CDR2 SNEGSKA (reference sequence). CDR3: CSTIAGGPTDTQYF. The CDR3 bases are TGCAGTACCATAGCGGGAGGACCCACAGATACGCAGTATTTT.

The rearrangement joins TRBV7-9 to TRBJ2-1, with TRBD2 identical over 7 bases. Germline V gene data show CDR1 as SEHNR and CDR2 as FQNEAQ (reference sequence). The V segment lost 1 base and the J segment 10 bases; nucleotides outside the gene matches: 1. The CDR3 spans 12 residues. CDR3 DNA sequence: TGTGCCAGCAGCTTAGGGGGACTAGAGCAGTTCTTC. Encoded protein: CASSLGGLEQFF.

Only a few counts were recorded for this clonotype. J is TRBJ1-5 and V is TRBV5-1; tentatively, D is TRBD1 (5 bases). Germline V gene lookup returns CDR1 SGHRS and CDR2 YFSETQ. V was shortened by 4 bases and J by 0 bases, with 14 bases between the two germline ends. The CDR3 contains 16 residues. CDR3 region: CASSRDGTHSNQPQHF. The CDR3 DNA reads as TGCGCCAGCAGCAGGGACGGGACGCATAGCAATCAGCCCCAGCATTTT.

The table lists this clonotype with a few counts. This chain connects TRBV7-2 to TRBJ2-4, with a tentative D call TRBD2 (5 bases). V lost 4 bases and J lost 6, with 19 bases in between. The CDR3 spans 16 residues. Germline V CDR1 and CDR2: SGHTA, FQGNSA. The CDR3 bases are TGTGCCAGCAGCTCCGGGGTCGACGGAAGATTAAACATTCAGTACTTC. Translation: CASSSGVDGRLNIQYF.

The chain carries TRBV20-1 and TRBJ2-4, with D perhaps matching TRBD2 (5 bases). V was pared by 6 bases and J by 1 base, with 16 bases between. The germline V gene encodes CDR1 DFQATT and CDR2 SNEGSKA (reference sequence). The CDR3 is made up of 15 amino acids. The CDR3 nucleotides are TGCAGTGCCAGTCGCCCGGGGAGTGCCAAAAACATTCAGTACTTC. As protein: CSASRPGSAKNIQYF.

In this sample, this clonotype turned up a few times. The chain links TRBV9 to TRBJ1-2; a possible D gene is TRBD1 (5 bases). Trimming pared 2 bases from V and 2 bases from J, leaving 10 bases between. Germline V lookup: CDR1 SGDLS, CDR2 YYNGEE. The CDR3 is 14 amino acids. The CDR3 DNA reads TGTGCCAGCAGCGTTCTGACAGAAAACTATGGCTACACCTTC. Protein sequence: CASSVLTENYGYTF.

This clonotype has only a few counts. This chain uses TRBV10-3 with TRBJ2-3, with no clear D. The CDR3 sequence is 13 residues long. The ends were cut back, 3 bases at V and 2 bases at J, with 6 bases in the middle. Germline loops: CDR1 ENHRY, CDR2 SYGVKD. The CDR3 here is CAISEQDTDTQYF. The CDR3 DNA sequence: TGTGCCATCAGTGAACAAGACACAGATACGCAGTATTTT.

This clonotype was seen a handful of times. This sequence joins TRBV3-1 and TRBJ2-3; TRBD2 aligns across 7 bases. Trimming removed 4 bases from V and 3 bases from J; junction bases left unmatched: 4. In germline, CDR1 is LGHDT, CDR2 YNNKEL (reference sequence). This CDR3 has 14 amino acids. The CDR3 here is CASSLNSGTDTQYF. The CDR3 DNA sequence: TGTGCCAGCAGCCTGAATAGCGGGACAGATACGCAGTATTTT.

This clonotype has a count of ten or more. The chain recombines TRBV3-1 with TRBJ2-5; D is perhaps TRBD2 (6 bases). CDR1 and CDR2 from the germline V gene are LGHDT and YNNKEL (reference sequence). V gave up 5 bases and J gave up 5 bases, with 18 bases separating them. This CDR3 spans 15 amino acids. The CDR3 sequence: CASSEGVEGRETQYF. DNA of the CDR3: TGTGCCAGCAGCGAAGGGGTTGAGGGGAGGGAGACCCAGTACTTC.

This clonotype was seen more than once but under ten times. The chain carries TRBV3-1 and TRBJ2-1; the D is unclear. The CDR3 is made up of 12 amino acids. Germline V CDR1 and CDR2: LGHDT, YNNKEL (reference sequence). With 3 bases removed from V and 9 bases from J, the gap between germline ends came to 9 bases. CDR3 coding DNA: TGTGCCAGCAGCCAGGTAATAGCTGAGCAGTTCTTC. Translating it yields CASSQVIAEQFF.